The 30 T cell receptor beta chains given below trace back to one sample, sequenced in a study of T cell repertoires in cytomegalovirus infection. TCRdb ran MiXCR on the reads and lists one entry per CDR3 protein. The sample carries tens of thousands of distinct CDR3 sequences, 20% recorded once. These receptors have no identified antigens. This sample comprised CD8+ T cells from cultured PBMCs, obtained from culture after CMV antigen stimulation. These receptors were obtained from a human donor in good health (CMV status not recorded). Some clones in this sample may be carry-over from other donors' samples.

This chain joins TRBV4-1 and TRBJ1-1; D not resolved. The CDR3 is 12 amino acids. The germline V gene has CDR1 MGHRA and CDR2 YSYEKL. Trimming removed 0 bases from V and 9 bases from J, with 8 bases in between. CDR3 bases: TGCGCCAGCAGCCAAGATCAGCGGAAAGCTTTCTTT. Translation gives CASSQDQRKAFF.

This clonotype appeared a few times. CDR3 amino acids: CASSRFGPRGELFF. CDR3 nucleotides: TGTGCCAGCAGCCGTTTTGGTCCCAGAGGGGAGCTGTTTTTT. V and J are TRBV12-3 or TRBV12-4 and TRBJ2-2; D not resolved. Trimming shortened V by 6 bases and J by 8 bases, and 16 bases separated the two germline ends. This CDR3 is 14 amino acids long.

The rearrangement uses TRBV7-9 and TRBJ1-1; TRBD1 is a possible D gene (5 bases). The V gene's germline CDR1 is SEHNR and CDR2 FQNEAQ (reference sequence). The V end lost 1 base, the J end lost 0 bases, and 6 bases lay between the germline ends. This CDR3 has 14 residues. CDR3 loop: CASSLEGLNTEAFF. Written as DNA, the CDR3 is TGTGCCAGCAGCTTAGAGGGGCTGAACACTGAAGCTTTCTTT.

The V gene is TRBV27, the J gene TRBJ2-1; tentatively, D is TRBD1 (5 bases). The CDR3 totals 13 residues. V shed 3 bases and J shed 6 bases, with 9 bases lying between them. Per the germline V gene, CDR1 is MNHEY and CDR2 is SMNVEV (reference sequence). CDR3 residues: CASSFGHRNEQFF. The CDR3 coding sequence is TGTGCCAGCAGTTTTGGACACCGCAATGAGCAGTTCTTC.

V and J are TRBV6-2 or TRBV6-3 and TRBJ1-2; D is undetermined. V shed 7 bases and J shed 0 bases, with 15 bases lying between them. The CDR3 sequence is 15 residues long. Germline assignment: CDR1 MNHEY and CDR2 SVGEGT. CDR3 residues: CASIKTGLANYGYTF. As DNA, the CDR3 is TGTGCCAGCATCAAGACCGGACTCGCTAACTATGGCTACACCTTC.

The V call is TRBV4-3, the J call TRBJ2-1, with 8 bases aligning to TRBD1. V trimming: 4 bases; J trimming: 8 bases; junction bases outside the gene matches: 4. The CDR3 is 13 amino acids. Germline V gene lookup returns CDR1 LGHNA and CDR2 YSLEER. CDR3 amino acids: CASSLGQGDEQFF. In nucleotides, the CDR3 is TGCGCCAGCAGCCTAGGACAGGGCGATGAGCAGTTCTTC.

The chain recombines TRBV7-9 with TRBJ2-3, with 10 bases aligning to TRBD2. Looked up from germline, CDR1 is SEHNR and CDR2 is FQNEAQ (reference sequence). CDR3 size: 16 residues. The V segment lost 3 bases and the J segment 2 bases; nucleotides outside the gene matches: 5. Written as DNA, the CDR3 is TGTGCCAGCAGCTTGCGGCTAGCGGGAGACACAGATACGCAGTATTTT. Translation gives CASSLRLAGDTDTQYF.

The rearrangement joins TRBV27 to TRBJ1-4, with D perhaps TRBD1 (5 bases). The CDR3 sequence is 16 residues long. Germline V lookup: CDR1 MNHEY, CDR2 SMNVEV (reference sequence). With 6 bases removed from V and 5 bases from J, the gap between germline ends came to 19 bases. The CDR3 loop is CASRSSGIPTNEKLFF. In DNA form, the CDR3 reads TGTGCCAGCAGGAGCTCAGGGATACCCACGAATGAAAAACTGTTTTTT.

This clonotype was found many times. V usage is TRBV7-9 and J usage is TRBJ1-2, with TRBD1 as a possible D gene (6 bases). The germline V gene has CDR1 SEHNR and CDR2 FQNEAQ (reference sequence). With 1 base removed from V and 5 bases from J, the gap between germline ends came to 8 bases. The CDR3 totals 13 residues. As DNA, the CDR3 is TGTGCCAGCAGCTTAGAGACAGGTTATGGCTACACCTTC. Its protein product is CASSLETGYGYTF.

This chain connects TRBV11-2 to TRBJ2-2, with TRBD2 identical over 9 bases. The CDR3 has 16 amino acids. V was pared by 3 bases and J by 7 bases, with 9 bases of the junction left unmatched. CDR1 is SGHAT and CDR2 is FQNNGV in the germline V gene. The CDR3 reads CASSLLAGGRIGELFF. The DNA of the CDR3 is TGTGCCAGCAGCTTGCTCGCGGGGGGGCGGATCGGGGAGCTGTTTTTT.

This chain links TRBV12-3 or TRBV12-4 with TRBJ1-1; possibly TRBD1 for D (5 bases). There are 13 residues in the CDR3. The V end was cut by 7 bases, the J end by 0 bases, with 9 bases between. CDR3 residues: CASTQGMNTEAFF. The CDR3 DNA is TGTGCCAGCACCCAGGGAATGAACACTGAAGCTTTCTTT.

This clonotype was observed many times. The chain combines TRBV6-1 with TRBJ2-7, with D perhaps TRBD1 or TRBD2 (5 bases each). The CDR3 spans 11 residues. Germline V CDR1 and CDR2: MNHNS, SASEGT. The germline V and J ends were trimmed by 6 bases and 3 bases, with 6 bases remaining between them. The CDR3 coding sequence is TGTGCCAGCAGGGGGGTCTACGAGCAGTACTTC. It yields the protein CASRGVYEQYF.

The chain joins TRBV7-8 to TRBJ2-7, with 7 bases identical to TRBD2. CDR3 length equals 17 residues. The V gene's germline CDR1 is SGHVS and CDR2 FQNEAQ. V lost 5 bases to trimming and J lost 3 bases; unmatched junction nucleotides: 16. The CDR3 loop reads CASSTRREGGVIYEQYF. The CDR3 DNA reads TGTGCCAGCAGCACCCGCCGCGAGGGAGGGGTTATCTACGAGCAGTACTTC. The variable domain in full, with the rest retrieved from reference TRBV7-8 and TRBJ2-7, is GAGVSQSPRYKVAKRGQDVALRCDPISGHVSLFWYQQALGQGPEFLTYFQNEAQLDKSGLPSDRFFAERPEGSVSTLKIQRTQQEDSAVYLCASSTRREGGVIYEQYFGPGTRLTVT.

The CDR3 sequence: CASGLEKSEKLFF. CDR3 coding DNA: TGTGCTAGTGGTTTGGAAAAAAGTGAAAAACTGTTTTTT. V gene TRBV12-5 combines with J gene TRBJ1-4; D uncertain. Germline lookup yields CDR1 LGHNT and CDR2 FRNRAP. The V gene lost 1 base and the J gene lost 7 bases, with 7 bases spanning the gap. This CDR3 spans 13 amino acids.

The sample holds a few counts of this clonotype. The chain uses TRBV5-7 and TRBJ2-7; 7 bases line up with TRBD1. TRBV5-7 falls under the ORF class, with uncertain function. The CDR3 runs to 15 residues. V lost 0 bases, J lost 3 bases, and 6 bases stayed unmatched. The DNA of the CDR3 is TGTGCCAGCAGCTTGGCCTTACAGGGGTTCTACGAGCAGTACTTC. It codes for CASSLALQGFYEQYF.

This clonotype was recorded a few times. The CDR3 is CASSPNRAYQETQYF. CDR3 coding DNA: TGTGCCAGCAGCCCAAACAGGGCTTACCAAGAGACCCAGTACTTC. J is TRBJ2-5 and V is TRBV7-9; D may be TRBD1 (6 bases). V dropped 5 bases and J dropped 0 bases, with 13 bases sitting between them. CDR1 is SEHNR, CDR2 FQNEAQ, per germline (reference sequence). The CDR3 loop spans 15 amino acids.

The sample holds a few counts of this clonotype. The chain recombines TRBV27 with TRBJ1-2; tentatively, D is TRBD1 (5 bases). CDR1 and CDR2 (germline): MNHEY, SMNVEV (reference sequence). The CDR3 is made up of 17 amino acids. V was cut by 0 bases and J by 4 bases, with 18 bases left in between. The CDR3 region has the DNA TGTGCCAGCAGTTTATCGAAGTTGGGGGTTGGAGTCTATGGCTACACCTTC. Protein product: CASSLSKLGVGVYGYTF.

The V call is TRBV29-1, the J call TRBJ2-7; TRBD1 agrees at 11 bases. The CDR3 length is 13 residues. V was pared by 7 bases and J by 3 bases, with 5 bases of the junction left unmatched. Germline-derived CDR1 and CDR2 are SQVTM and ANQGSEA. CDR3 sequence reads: CSAGTGGSYEQYF. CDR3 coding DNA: TGCAGCGCCGGGACAGGGGGTAGCTACGAGCAGTACTTC.

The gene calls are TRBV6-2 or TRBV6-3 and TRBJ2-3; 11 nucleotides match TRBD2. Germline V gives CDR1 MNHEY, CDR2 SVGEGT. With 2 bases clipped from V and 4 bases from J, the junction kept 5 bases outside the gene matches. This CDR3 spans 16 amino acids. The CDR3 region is CASSYVVAGGSDTQYF. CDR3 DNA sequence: TGTGCCAGCAGTTACGTAGTAGCGGGGGGGTCAGATACGCAGTATTTT.

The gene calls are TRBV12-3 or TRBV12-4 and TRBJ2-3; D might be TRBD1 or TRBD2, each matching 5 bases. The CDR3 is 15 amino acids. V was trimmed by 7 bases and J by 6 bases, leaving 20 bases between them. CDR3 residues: CASTLTGPPGDTQYF. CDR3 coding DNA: TGTGCCAGCACCTTAACAGGCCCCCCGGGGGATACGCAGTATTTT.

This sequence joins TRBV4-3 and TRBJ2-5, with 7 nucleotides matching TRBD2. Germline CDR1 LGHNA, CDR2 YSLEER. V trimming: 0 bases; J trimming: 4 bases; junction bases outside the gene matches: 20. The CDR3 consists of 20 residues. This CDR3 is CASSQDHRAGRRVVGETQYF. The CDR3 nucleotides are TGCGCCAGCAGCCAAGATCACCGAGCGGGGAGGAGAGTTGTTGGAGAGACCCAGTACTTC.

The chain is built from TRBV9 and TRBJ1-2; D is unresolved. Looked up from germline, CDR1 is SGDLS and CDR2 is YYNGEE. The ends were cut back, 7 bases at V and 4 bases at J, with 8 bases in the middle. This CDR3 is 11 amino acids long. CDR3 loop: CASERSYGYTF. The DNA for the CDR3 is TGTGCCAGCGAAAGGAGCTATGGCTACACCTTC.

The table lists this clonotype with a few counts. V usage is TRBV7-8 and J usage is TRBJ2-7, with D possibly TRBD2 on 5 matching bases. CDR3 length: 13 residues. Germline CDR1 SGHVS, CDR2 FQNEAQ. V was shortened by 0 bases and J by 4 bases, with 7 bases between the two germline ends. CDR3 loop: CASSLAREYEQYF. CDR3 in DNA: TGTGCCAGCAGCTTAGCTCGGGAATACGAGCAGTACTTC.

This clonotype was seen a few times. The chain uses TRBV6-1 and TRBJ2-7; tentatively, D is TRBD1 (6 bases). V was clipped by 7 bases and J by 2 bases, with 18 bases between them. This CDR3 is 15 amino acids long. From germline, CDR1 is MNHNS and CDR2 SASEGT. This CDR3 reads CASTARQATTYEQYF. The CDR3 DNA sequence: TGTGCCAGCACTGCAAGACAGGCGACTACCTACGAGCAGTACTTC.

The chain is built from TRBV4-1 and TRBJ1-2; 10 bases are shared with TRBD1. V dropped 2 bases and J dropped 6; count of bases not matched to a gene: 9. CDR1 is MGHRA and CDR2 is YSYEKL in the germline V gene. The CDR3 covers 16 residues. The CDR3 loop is CASSQSGDRGLDGYTF. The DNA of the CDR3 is TGCGCCAGCAGCCAATCCGGGGACAGGGGTCTAGATGGCTACACCTTC.

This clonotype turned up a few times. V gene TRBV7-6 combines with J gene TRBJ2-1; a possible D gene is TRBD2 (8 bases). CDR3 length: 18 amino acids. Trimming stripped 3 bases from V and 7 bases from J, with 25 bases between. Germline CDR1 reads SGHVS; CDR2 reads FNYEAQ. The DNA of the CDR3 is TGTGCCAGCAGCTTCTGGACAGGCCGGGGGGGCCTGGGGAATGAGCAGTTCTTC. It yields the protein CASSFWTGRGGLGNEQFF. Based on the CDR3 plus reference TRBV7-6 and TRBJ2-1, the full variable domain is GAGVSQSPRYKVTKRGQDVALRCDPISGHVSLYWYRQALGQGPEFLTYFNYEAQQDKSGLPNDRFSAERPEGSISTLTIQRTEQRDSAMYRCASSFWTGRGGLGNEQFFGPGTRLTVL.

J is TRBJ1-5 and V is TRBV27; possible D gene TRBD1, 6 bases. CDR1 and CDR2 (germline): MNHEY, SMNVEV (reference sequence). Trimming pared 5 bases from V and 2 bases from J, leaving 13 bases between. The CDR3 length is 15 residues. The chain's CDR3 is CASSQIRQGNQPQHF. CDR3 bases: TGTGCCAGCAGTCAAATTCGACAGGGCAATCAGCCCCAGCATTTT.

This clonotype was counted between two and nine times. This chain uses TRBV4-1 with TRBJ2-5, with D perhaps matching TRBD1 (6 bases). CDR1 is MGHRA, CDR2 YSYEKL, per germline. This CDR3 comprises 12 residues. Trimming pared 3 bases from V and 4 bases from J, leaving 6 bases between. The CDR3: CASSHRGETQYF. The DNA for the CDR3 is TGCGCCAGCAGCCACAGGGGAGAGACCCAGTACTTC.

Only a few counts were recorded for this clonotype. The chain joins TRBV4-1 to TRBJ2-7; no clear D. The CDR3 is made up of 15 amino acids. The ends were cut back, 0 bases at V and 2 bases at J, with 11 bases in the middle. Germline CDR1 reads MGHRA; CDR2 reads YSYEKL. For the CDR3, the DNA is TGCGCCAGCAGCCAAGATAGGGCAGAACCCTACGAGCAGTACTTC. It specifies CASSQDRAEPYEQYF.

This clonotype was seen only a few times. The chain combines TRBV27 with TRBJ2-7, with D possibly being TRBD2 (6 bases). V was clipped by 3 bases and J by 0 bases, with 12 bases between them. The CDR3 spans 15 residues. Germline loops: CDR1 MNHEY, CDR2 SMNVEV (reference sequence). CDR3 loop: CASSFQRASSYEQYF. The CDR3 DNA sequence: TGTGCCAGCAGTTTCCAGCGGGCGAGCTCCTACGAGCAGTACTTC.